This record looks at one TCR beta chain sequence and its context. This record belongs to a study of blood T cell repertoires in COVID-19. Sequencing was performed with immunoSEQ multiplex PCR; in TCRdb, only in-frame clones are kept and a portion is missing. The sample has around 100,000 clones, more than 80% seen once. Sequencing was done on a sample of peripheral blood. This TCR derives from a woman aged 55-75 years with COVID-19, enrolled during active disease.

CDR3 DNA: TGTGCCAGCAGAACTTCCGGGACAGATGGCTACACCTTC. This translates into CASRTSGTDGYTF. The V and J genes are TRBV6-5 and TRBJ1-2; 7 nucleotides match TRBD1. In germline, CDR1 is MNHEY, CDR2 SVGAGI. V trimming: 6 bases; J trimming: 6 bases; junction bases outside the gene matches: 7. This CDR3 has 13 residues.